The 29 T cell receptor beta chains below were found in one sample sequenced in a study of blood T cell repertoires in COVID-19 (TCRdb year 2020). The method was the immunoSEQ multiplex PCR assay. TCRdb stores this immuneACCESS table with in-frame sequences only. Part of the clones is absent; in the studies checked, under half of the shortfall reflects unresolved V genes, and no reason is known for the rest. This sample gives approximately 260,000 clones in total; roughly 84% of them show up just once. Around 9.1% of the sample is in the top ten clones. The sample consisted of peripheral blood. The receptors come from a human donor in a cohort sampled during active COVID-19.

This clone has a handful of counts. The gene calls are TRBV20-1 and TRBJ2-7; D is undetermined. The CDR3 is 13 amino acids. V was shortened by 3 bases and J by 2 bases, with 11 bases between the two germline ends. CDR1 is DFQATT, CDR2 SNEGSKA, per germline (reference sequence). The CDR3 loop reads CSASSRPPYEQYF. Here the CDR3 DNA reads TGCAGTGCTAGTTCTAGACCCCCCTACGAGCAGTACTTC.

This rearrangement joins TRBV19 to TRBJ2-6; the D gene is possibly TRBD1 (5 bases). Trimming removed 10 bases from V and 0 bases from J, with 16 bases in between. CDR1 and CDR2 from the germline V gene are LNHDA and SQIVND (reference sequence). The CDR3 is 16 amino acids. The DNA for the CDR3 is TGTGCCACCAGGGCAGGTGAATACTCTGGGGCCAACGTCCTGACTTTC. Its protein is CATRAGEYSGANVLTF.

The chain couples TRBV4-2 to TRBJ2-3; 8 bases are shared with TRBD2. V was clipped by 0 bases and J by 0 bases; unmatched bases: 11. Per germline, CDR1 LGHNA and CDR2 YNFKEQ. The CDR3 length is 19 residues. In nucleotides, the CDR3 is TGTGCCAGCAGCCAAGATTTCGCGGGGGGTTCCTCTAGCACAGATACGCAGTATTTT. Translation: CASSQDFAGGSSSTDTQYF.

This clone has just a few counts. The rearrangement links TRBV7-9 to TRBJ1-1; D unresolved. The CDR3 extends over 15 amino acids. The germline V and J ends were trimmed by 2 bases and 0 bases, with 10 bases remaining between them. Germline assignment: CDR1 SEHNR and CDR2 FQNEAQ (reference sequence). CDR3 residues: CASSLPLSMNTEAFF. CDR3 DNA: TGTGCCAGCAGCTTACCCCTGTCTATGAACACTGAAGCTTTCTTT.

The rearrangement links TRBV6-1 to TRBJ2-5; 7 nucleotides agree with TRBD2. This CDR3 is 14 amino acids long. Germline CDR1 and CDR2: MNHNS and SASEGT. V was pared by 1 base and J by 5 bases, with 4 bases of the junction left unmatched. Here the CDR3 DNA reads TGTGCCAGCAGTGAAGGACTAGCACGGGAGACCCAGTACTTC. Protein product: CASSEGLARETQYF.

The CDR3 DNA sequence: TGTGCCAGCAGCCAAGAAGGGGGCCAGGAGACCCAGTACTTC. This codes for CASSQEGGQETQYF. The gene calls are TRBV3-1 (or the pseudogene TRBV3-2) and TRBJ2-5; TRBD1 matches at 7 bases. The CDR3 is 14 amino acids. Trimming cost V 0 bases and J 5 bases; bases outside gene matches: 3. Germline V lookup: CDR1 LGHDT, CDR2 YNNKEL (reference sequence).

The chain is built from TRBV24-1 and TRBJ1-5; D is uncertain. CDR3 size: 14 residues. Trimming left V 3 bases short and J 0 bases short, with 5 bases between. Germline V CDR1 and CDR2: KGHDR, SFDVKD. CDR3 sequence (DNA): TGTGCCACCAGTGATCGACTTAGCAATCAGCCCCAGCATTTT. Translating it yields CATSDRLSNQPQHF.

V gene TRBV11-3 combines with J gene TRBJ2-2; 8 positions match TRBD2. The V segment lost 3 bases and the J segment 6 bases; nucleotides outside the gene matches: 0. CDR1 SGHNT and CDR2 YENEEA come from the germline V gene. The CDR3 length is 13 residues. CDR3 loop: CASSFSGAGELFF. DNA of the CDR3: TGTGCCAGCAGCTTTAGCGGGGCCGGGGAGCTGTTTTTT.

This sequence joins TRBV28 and TRBJ2-1; possibly TRBD1 for D (6 bases). V lost 5 bases and J lost 11, with 13 bases in between. Germline CDR1 reads MDHEN; CDR2 reads SYDVKM. The CDR3 runs to 12 residues. The CDR3 DNA follows: TGTGCCAGCAGTGATGACAGGATCAAGCAGTTCTTC. Protein sequence: CASSDDRIKQFF.

With regard to this clone: The sample holds other DNA sequences that translate to the same CDR3. This chain connects TRBV18 to TRBJ1-1, with 9 bases fitting TRBD1. V was clipped by 3 bases and J by 0 bases; unmatched bases: 5. CDR1 KGHSH and CDR2 LQKENI come from the germline V gene. This CDR3 spans 16 amino acids. The DNA for the CDR3 is TGTGCCAGCTCACCGGTAGGGACAGGGATGAACACTGAAGCTTTCTTT. It translates to CASSPVGTGMNTEAFF.

As to this clone: One end of the junction fails to match germline, which may point to a read error. Other DNA sequences of this sample code for an identical CDR3. The gene calls are TRBV6-2 or TRBV6-3 and TRBJ1-2, with D possibly matching TRBD1 (5 bases). CDR1 is MNHEY and CDR2 is SVGEGT in the germline V gene. This CDR3 has 14 amino acids. In nucleotides, the CDR3 is TGTGCTAGCAGTTACGGGCAGGGCTTCTATGGCTACACCTTC. It yields the protein CASSYGQGFYGYTF.

The chain combines TRBV6-1 with TRBJ1-1; possibly TRBD1 for D (5 bases). There are 17 residues in the CDR3. Between the trimmed V and J ends, which lost 0 bases and 5 bases, there was a span of 19 bases. Per germline, CDR1 MNHNS and CDR2 SASEGT. As DNA, the CDR3 is TGTGCCAGCAGTGAAGCGCGGAGGGGCGGACGGAGGACTGAAGCTTTCTTT. This codes for CASSEARRGGRRTEAFF.

The chain combines TRBV5-1 with TRBJ1-3; 8 positions agree with TRBD1. This CDR3 is built from 15 residues. Germline loops: CDR1 SGHRS, CDR2 YFSETQ. V was pared by 5 bases and J by 4 bases, with 8 bases of the junction left unmatched. CDR3 in DNA: TGCGCCAGCAGTTTCGGACAGGGTTCGGGAAACACCATATATTTT. It yields the protein CASSFGQGSGNTIYF.

The chain combines TRBV5-5 with TRBJ1-2; a possible D gene is TRBD1 (5 bases). Trimming removed 4 bases from V and 4 bases from J, with 11 bases in between. From germline, CDR1 is SGHKS and CDR2 YYEKEE (reference sequence). This CDR3 has 13 residues. In DNA, the CDR3 is TGTGCCAGCAGCGAGACAGAAATCTATGGCTACACCTTC. This translates into CASSETEIYGYTF. Looking up the rest from reference TRBV5-5 and TRBJ1-2 gives the full variable domain: DAGVTQSPTHLIKTRGQQVTLRCSPISGHKSVSWYQQVLGQGPQFIFQYYEKEERGRGNFPDRFSARQFPNYSSELNVNALLLGDSALYLCASSETEIYGYTFGSGTRLTVV.

The gene calls are TRBV9 and TRBJ2-1, with a weak D call TRBD2 (5 bases). Germline lookup yields CDR1 SGDLS and CDR2 YYNGEE. The CDR3 sequence is 14 residues long. V dropped 2 bases and J dropped 8 bases, with 14 bases sitting between them. The chain's CDR3 is CASSVAGIADEQFF. DNA for the CDR3: TGTGCCAGCAGCGTCGCGGGTATAGCCGATGAGCAGTTCTTC.

The chain combines TRBV25-1 with TRBJ2-3; D call uncertain. This CDR3 comprises 15 residues. V was trimmed by 5 bases and J by 0 bases, leaving 12 bases between them. Germline V CDR1 and CDR2: MGHDK, SYGVNS. CDR3 DNA sequence: TGTGCCAGCAGTCCCCCGGGTTCTAGCACAGATACGCAGTATTTT. Its translation is CASSPPGSSTDTQYF.

The chain couples TRBV27 to TRBJ1-6; D may be TRBD1 (5 bases). The CDR3 covers 13 residues. Between the trimmed V and J ends, which lost 3 bases and 8 bases, there was a span of 8 bases. Germline-derived CDR1 and CDR2 are MNHEY and SMNVEV (reference sequence). This CDR3 reads CASSFRGDSPLHF. CDR3 coding DNA: TGTGCCAGCAGTTTTCGGGGGGATTCACCCCTCCACTTT.

The rearrangement links TRBV19 to TRBJ2-2; TRBD1 agrees at 9 bases. J lost 2 bases, V lost 7 bases, and 2 bases had no gene match. The CDR3 contains 14 residues. The V gene's germline CDR1 is LNHDA and CDR2 SQIVND (reference sequence). The CDR3 DNA sequence: TGTGCCAGTAAGGACAGGGGCAACACCGGGGAGCTGTTTTTT. Residues: CASKDRGNTGELFF.

This clone was detected only once. This chain joins TRBV28 and TRBJ2-4; no definite D call. From germline, CDR1 is MDHEN and CDR2 SYDVKM. V gave up 1 base and J gave up 0 bases, with 7 bases separating them. The CDR3 runs to 15 residues. The DNA for the CDR3 is TGTGCCAGCAGTTTATCCTCGGGAGCCAAAAACATTCAGTACTTC. Translation: CASSLSSGAKNIQYF.

The rearrangement joins TRBV6-2 or TRBV6-3 to TRBJ2-3; 7 bases map to TRBD2. Germline trimming cut 2 bases from V and 4 bases from J; bases unmatched to any gene: 3. Looked up from germline, CDR1 is MNHEY and CDR2 is SVGEGT. The CDR3 contains 14 residues. This chain's CDR3 is CASSYQRGPDTQYF. For the CDR3, the DNA is TGTGCCAGCAGTTACCAGCGGGGCCCAGATACGCAGTATTTT.

This clone was found a few times. This chain links TRBV6-2 or TRBV6-3 with TRBJ1-2; 7 positions match TRBD1. V shed 2 bases, J shed 8 bases, and the junction held 11 bases outside the gene matches. Germline lookup yields CDR1 MNHEY and CDR2 SVGEGT. This CDR3 is 15 amino acids long. CDR3: CASSYVDRPSEGYTF. The CDR3 DNA reads TGTGCCAGCAGTTACGTGGACAGGCCTTCCGAAGGCTACACCTTC.

V and J are TRBV5-1 and TRBJ2-3, with 7 bases identical to TRBD1. This CDR3 contains 16 residues. Losses at the gene ends were 6 bases for V and 7 bases for J; bases not matched to a gene: 17. Germline lookup yields CDR1 SGHRS and CDR2 YFSETQ. The DNA for the CDR3 is TGCGCCAGCATGGTCTCATCGACAGGGCCTCCACATACGCAGTATTTT. Protein product: CASMVSSTGPPHTQYF.

V usage is TRBV6-5 and J usage is TRBJ1-3; 11 positions match TRBD1. The germline V gene has CDR1 MNHEY and CDR2 SVGAGI. The trim removed 5 bases at V and 4 bases at J, leaving 4 bases unmatched. There are 15 residues in the CDR3. DNA of the CDR3: TGTGCCAGCAGTCCGGACAGGGGGCGCGGAAACACCATATATTTT. It is translated as CASSPDRGRGNTIYF.

The chain joins TRBV7-2 to TRBJ2-7; the D gene is possibly TRBD1 (6 bases). Germline CDR1 and CDR2: SGHTA and FQGNSA. Trimming took 3 bases from V and 1 from J, leaving 10 bases between them. The length of the CDR3 is 14 residues. The CDR3 coding sequence is TGTGCCAGCAGCTTCCAGGGGCGGTCCTACGAGCAGTACTTC. As protein: CASSFQGRSYEQYF.

The chain is built from TRBV7-8 and TRBJ1-5, with a possible D match to TRBD1 (5 bases). Trimming shortened V by 3 bases and J by 4 bases, and 16 bases separated the two germline ends. The germline V gene encodes CDR1 SGHVS and CDR2 FQNEAQ. The CDR3 has 16 amino acids. CDR3 bases: TGTGCCAGCAGCTTGAGTAGGACATCAGGGAATCAGCCCCAGCATTTT. Amino acid sequence: CASSLSRTSGNQPQHF.

This chain uses TRBV24-1 with TRBJ2-5; 10 nucleotides align to TRBD2. Germline V gene lookup returns CDR1 KGHDR and CDR2 SFDVKD. CDR3 length: 14 residues. Trimming cost V 8 bases and J 5 bases; bases outside gene matches: 7. The DNA of the CDR3 is TGTGCCACCAAAGCGGGAGGGCCGGAGGAGACCCAGTACTTC. Its translation is CATKAGGPEETQYF.

V is TRBV9 and J is TRBJ2-7; D remains unclear. The CDR3 covers 14 residues. CDR1 is SGDLS, CDR2 YYNGEE, per germline. Trimming removed 0 bases from V and 6 bases from J, with 13 bases in between. CDR3 sequence: CASSVGHAGVEQYF. The CDR3 coding sequence is TGTGCCAGCAGCGTAGGACACGCTGGCGTCGAGCAGTACTTC.

Worth noting for this clone: Other DNA sequences in the same sample also yield this CDR3. The chain uses TRBV3-1 (or the pseudogene TRBV3-2) and TRBJ2-2; D may be TRBD2 (6 bases). CDR1 is LGHDT and CDR2 is YNNKEL in the germline V gene (reference sequence). Trimming shortened V by 1 base and J by 4 bases, and 7 bases separated the two germline ends. The CDR3 has 14 residues. The CDR3 region is CASSQVGGTGELFF. The CDR3 DNA sequence: TGTGCCAGCAGCCAAGTCGGGGGCACCGGGGAGCTGTTTTTT.

The table lists this clone with a few counts. The gene calls are TRBV5-4 and TRBJ2-2, with D perhaps TRBD1 (5 bases). The V end was cut by 5 bases, the J end by 1 base, with 18 bases between. Looked up from germline, CDR1 is SGHNT and CDR2 is YYREEE (reference sequence). This CDR3 is 17 amino acids long. The CDR3 DNA reads as TGTGCCAGCAGGGATATAGACAGCTTTCTGAACACCGGGGAGCTGTTTTTT. Its protein is CASRDIDSFLNTGELFF.